This TCR beta chain was obtained from a study of blood T cell repertoires in COVID-19. Residents of 24 US areas, aged roughly 18 to 95 years, made up the participants. Original processing notes: Reference gene primer amplification in the assay estimated nucleated cell counts. Repertoires were generated with immunoSEQ multiplex PCR, while TCRdb's copy carries only in-frame clones and drops some. That table furnishes V, J and clone size, whereas the DNA furnished D and trimming. Counted here are around 200,000 clones, about 86% occurring once; the ten biggest clones make up approximately 4.8%. The origin of this receptor is a woman aged 25 to 45 who had been exposed to COVID-19. What was sequenced was PBMCs or T cells enriched from blood (not recorded which).

The CDR3 loop reads CASSEPFLAGGRRNEQFF. The CDR3 bases are TGTGCCAGCAGTGAACCCTTTTTAGCGGGGGGGCGAAGGAATGAGCAGTTCTTC. The chain uses TRBV2 and TRBJ2-1, with 11 bases lining up with TRBD2. This CDR3 comprises 18 residues. V trimming: 2 bases; J trimming: 7 bases; junction bases outside the gene matches: 13. The germline gives CDR1 SNHLY, CDR2 FYNNEI.